Listed below are T cell receptor beta chains from one sample, sequenced in a study of blood T cell repertoires in COVID-19. Produced via immunoSEQ multiplex PCR; TCRdb's table is partial and in-frame only. This table holds around 60,000 clones, around 74% found once. The sequenced sample was peripheral blood. These receptor sequences come from a woman aged 80 or older with acute or convalescent COVID-19. CDR3s leave out the opening cysteine and the closing phenylalanine or tryptophan. A row's size may be missing; if present it is once, few, many or a size class.

>NA|TRBJ1-1|TRBV3-1/TRBV3-2
ASSQDLQGLTEAF
>NA|TRBJ2-1|TRBV19
ASSIGGLSNYNEQF
>NA|TRBJ1-5|TRBV15
ATSRDYGGEQPQH
>once|TRBJ2-1|TRBV7-2
ASSSTGTSGRVNNEQF
>once|TRBJ1-2|TRBV27
ASSSRGRESGYT
>few|TRBJ1-4|TRBV25-1
ASSDKPVNSTNEKLF
>few|TRBJ2-7|TRBV6-5
ASRTPSGVFYEQY
>NA|TRBJ2-1|TRBV27
ASSPAARLDREF
>few|TRBJ2-7|TRBV30
AWSLDRGDEQY
>NA|TRBJ2-4|TRBV28
ASSLDQVGIQY
>NA|TRBJ2-3|TRBV10-3
AIGSDTPHTDTQY
>NA|TRBJ1-2|TRBV6-4
ASSDWNKGANYGYT
>few|TRBJ1-1|TRBV11-3
ASSFFPGHLDTEAF
>NA|TRBJ1-2|TRBV29-1
SVASVPGQGNYGYT
>few|TRBJ2-2|TRBV6-4
ASAGTRNTGELF
>NA|TRBJ1-2|TRBV25-1
ASSFRGSNYGYT